This T cell receptor beta chain was captured by sequencing in a study of blood T cell repertoires in COVID-19. Looked up from germline, CDR1 is LGHDT and CDR2 is YNNKEL (reference sequence). The V end was cut by 4 bases, the J end by 7 bases, with 13 bases between. The CDR3 is made up of 14 amino acids. Original processing methods: Using reference gene primer amplification, nucleated cell counts were estimated. Libraries were prepared by immunoSEQ multiplex PCR; TCRdb keeps only in-frame clonotypes and omits some of them. The D gene and trimming were derived from the DNA, and the V and J assignments and clone size from that table. Among 150,000 or so clones listed, more than 80% were seen once.

The genes are TRBV3-1 (or the pseudogene TRBV3-2) and TRBJ1-4; D ambiguous. Sequences were obtained from PBMCs or T cells enriched from blood (not recorded which). This receptor was obtained from a man aged 45-60 years who had recovered from COVID-19. The CDR3 sequence is CASSPPAGGEKLFF. DNA for the CDR3: TGTGCCAGCAGCCCGCCCGCGGGAGGTGAAAAACTGTTTTTT.